This T cell receptor (beta chain) was captured by sequencing in a study of CD8 T cells in ankylosing spondylitis. Study results and limitations: There was reportedly significant enrichment of clones that were disease-linked in matched ankylosing spondylitis synovial fluid. Among TCR beta sequences, a motif of fewer than 10 highly homologous variants appeared characteristic of ankylosing spondylitis blood.

Germline trimming cut 5 bases from V and 6 bases from J; bases unmatched to any gene: 11. This CDR3 is 16 amino acids long. Germline CDR1 and CDR2: MNHEY and SMNVEV (reference sequence). Worth noting for this clonotype: Its antigen is not known.

Construction of TCR beta libraries was performed using quantitative 5'-RACE with molecular barcodes. TCRdb re-called the 5' RACE reads through MiXCR, storing one row per CDR3 protein. The data hold some 220,000 distinct CDR3 sequences, with 6% to 8% observed a single time. This clonotype was obtained from a male donor with ankylosing spondylitis. Sequenced input: blood, either unsorted or a sorted T cell fraction (not recorded which). This chain joins TRBV27 and TRBJ2-1, with 9 bases identical to TRBD2. The CDR3 sequence: CASSGSGSAFLNEQFF. CDR3 sequence (DNA): TGTGCCAGCAGTGGTAGCGGGAGTGCTTTTCTCAATGAGCAGTTCTTC.